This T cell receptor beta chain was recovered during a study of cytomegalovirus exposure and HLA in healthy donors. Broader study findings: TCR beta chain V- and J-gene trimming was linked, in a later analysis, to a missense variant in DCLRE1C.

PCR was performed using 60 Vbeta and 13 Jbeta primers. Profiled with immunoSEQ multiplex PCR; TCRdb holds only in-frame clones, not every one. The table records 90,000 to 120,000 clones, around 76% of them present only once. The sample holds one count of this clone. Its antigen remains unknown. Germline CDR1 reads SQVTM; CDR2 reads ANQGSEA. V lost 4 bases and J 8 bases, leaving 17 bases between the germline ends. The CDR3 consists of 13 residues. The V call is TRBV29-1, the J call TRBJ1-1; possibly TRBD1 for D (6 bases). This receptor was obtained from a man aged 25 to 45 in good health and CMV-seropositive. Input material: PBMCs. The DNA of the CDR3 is TGCAGCGTTGGCTCCTACGGACAGACCGAAGCTTTCTTT. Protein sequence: CSVGSYGQTEAFF.